This T cell receptor (beta chain) was identified in a study of T cells after yellow fever vaccination. Regarding the study as a whole: Re-detected after boosting: most primary clones, almost 98% of CD4 and around 86% of CD8. In FACS-sorted repertoires, abundant clonotypes from the bulk population could appear as contaminants. The secondary response peaked faster, at day 5 versus 15, but was weaker. Overall, a small share of clonotypes was seen in both CD4 and CD8 compartments.

A remark on this clonotype: Its antigen is undetermined.

TCRdb processed the 5' RACE reads anew with MiXCR; each CDR3 protein has one entry. The profile covers a few hundred thousand distinct CDR3 sequences, with 6.9% appearing a single time and roughly 0.9% taken by the ten largest. This TCR was recovered from a man under 40 who received the YFV17D yellow fever vaccine. The sequenced sample was CD4+ T cells sorted from PBMCs, obtained 15 days after the yellow fever booster vaccination.

The CDR3 sequence is CSARAAGTGGYEQYF. DNA for the CDR3: TGCAGTGCTAGAGCCGCCGGGACCGGAGGTTACGAGCAGTACTTC. The rearrangement links TRBV20-1 to TRBJ2-7; tentatively, D is TRBD1 or TRBD2 (5 bases each). This CDR3 has 15 amino acids. The V end lost 1 base, the J end lost 4 bases, and 17 bases lay between the germline ends. Germline V lookup: CDR1 DFQATT, CDR2 SNEGSKA (reference sequence).